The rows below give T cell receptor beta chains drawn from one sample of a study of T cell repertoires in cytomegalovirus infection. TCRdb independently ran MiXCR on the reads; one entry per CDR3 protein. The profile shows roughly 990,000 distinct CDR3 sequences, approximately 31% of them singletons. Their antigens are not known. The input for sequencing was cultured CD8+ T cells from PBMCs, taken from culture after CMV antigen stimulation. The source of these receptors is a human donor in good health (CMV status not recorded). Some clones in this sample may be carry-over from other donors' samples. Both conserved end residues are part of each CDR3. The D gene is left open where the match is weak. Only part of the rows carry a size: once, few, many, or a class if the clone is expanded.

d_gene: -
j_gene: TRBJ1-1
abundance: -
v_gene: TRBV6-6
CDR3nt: TGTGCCAGCACTCAGGATAGAACTGAAGCTTTCTTT
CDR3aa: CASTQDRTEAFF

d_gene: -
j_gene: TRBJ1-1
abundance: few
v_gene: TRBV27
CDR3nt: TGTGCCAGCAGTTTAAACTGGGGGGGGAAGAACACTGAAGCTTTCTTT
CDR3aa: CASSLNWGGKNTEAFF

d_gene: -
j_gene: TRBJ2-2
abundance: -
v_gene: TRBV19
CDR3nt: TGTGCCAGTAGTATTAATGAAATGACAGTGAACACCGGGGAGCTGTTTTTT
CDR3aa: CASSINEMTVNTGELFF

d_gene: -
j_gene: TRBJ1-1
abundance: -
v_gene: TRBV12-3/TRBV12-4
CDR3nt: TGTGCCAGCAGGGGCGGGGAAGGAGCCACTGAAGCTTTCTTT
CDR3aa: CASRGGEGATEAFF

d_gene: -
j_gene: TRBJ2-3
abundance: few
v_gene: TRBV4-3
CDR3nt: TGCGCCAGCAGTCCCACCGAAGGGGGTACAGATACGCAGTATTTT
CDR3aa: CASSPTEGGTDTQYF

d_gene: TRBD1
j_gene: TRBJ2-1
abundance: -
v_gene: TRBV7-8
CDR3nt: TGTGCCAGCAGCGATGGGGCAGGGGGAAACAATGAGCAGTTCTTC
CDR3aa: CASSDGAGGNNEQFF

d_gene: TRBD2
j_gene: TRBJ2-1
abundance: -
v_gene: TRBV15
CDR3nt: TGTGCCACCAGCAGAGAGAAGCGGGGGGTCTACAATGAGCAGTTCTTC
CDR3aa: CATSREKRGVYNEQFF

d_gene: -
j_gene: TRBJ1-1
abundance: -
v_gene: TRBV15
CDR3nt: TGTGCCACCAGCAGAGATCGTGAGGAGATGAACACTGAAGCTTTCTTT
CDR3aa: CATSRDREEMNTEAFF

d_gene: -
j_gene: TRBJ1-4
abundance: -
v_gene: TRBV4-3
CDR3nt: TGCGCCAGCAGCCCCCTTGGCAGGAACAATGAAAAACTGTTTTTT
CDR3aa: CASSPLGRNNEKLFF

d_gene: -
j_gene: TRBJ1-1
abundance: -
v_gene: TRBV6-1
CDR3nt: TGTGCCAGCAGTGACAGGGCCGCACGGGAAGCTTTCTTT
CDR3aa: CASSDRAAREAFF